A selection of T cell receptor beta chains follows, all from one sample in a study of OX40 agonist ivuxolimab in advanced cancers. Measured with immunoSEQ multiplex PCR; TCRdb has only the in-frame clones, and not every one. The sample records 20,000 to 25,000 clones, just under 85% being singletons. This sample comprised CD4+ or CD8+ T cells sorted from blood, obtained in a trial of the OX40 agonist ivuxolimab. All receptors come from an adult with an advanced solid tumor such as melanoma, head and neck, liver or kidney cancer. The CDR3 runs from the conserved cysteine through the conserved F or W. D genes are given only for firm matches. Clone size appears in some rows only: once, few, many, or a class for an expanded clone.

>few|16|TRBJ2-3|TRBD2|TRBV28
TGTGCCAGCAGTCCCCTAGCGGGGGGCGCAGCAGATACGCAGTATTTT
CASSPLAGGAADTQYF
>-|13|TRBJ1-2|TRBD1|TRBV28
TGTGCCAGCAGTGTGGGGACAGGGTACGGCTACACCTTC
CASSVGTGYGYTF
>-|15|TRBJ1-2|-|TRBV4-3
TGCGCCAGCAGCCAAGACTGGGGTTCGGACTATGGCTACACCTTC
CASSQDWGSDYGYTF
>-|14|TRBJ2-3|-|TRBV11-2
TGTGCCAGCAGCCCCAGTGTGAGCACAGATACGCAGTATTTT
CASSPSVSTDTQYF
>-|14|TRBJ2-7|TRBD1|TRBV7-9
TGTGCCAGCAGCTCGCCGGGACAGGGCCACGAGCAGTACTTC
CASSSPGQGHEQYF
>-|16|TRBJ2-7|-|TRBV5-3
TGTGCCAGAAGCTACGACACTTTAAAGATTTCCTACGAGCAGTACTTC
CARSYDTLKISYEQYF
>once|14|TRBJ1-5|-|TRBV19
TGTGCCAGTAGTACATCGCCCGGGGGACAGCCCCAGCATTTT
CASSTSPGGQPQHF
>-|16|TRBJ1-5|-|TRBV27
TGTGCCAGCAGCCCTACTTTAGGGTATAGCAATCAGCCCCAGCATTTT
CASSPTLGYSNQPQHF
>-|13|TRBJ2-7|TRBD1|TRBV9
TGTGCCAGCAGCGTAAGGACAGGCTACGAGCAGTACTTC
CASSVRTGYEQYF
>few|15|TRBJ1-4|TRBD1|TRBV28
TGTGCCAGCAGTATAGAGGGACAGGGGAATGAAAAACTGTTTTTT
CASSIEGQGNEKLFF
>-|16|TRBJ1-6|TRBD1|TRBV7-9
TGTGCCAGCAGCAAGGACAGGGGGCATCGGAATTCACCCCTCCACTTT
CASSKDRGHRNSPLHF
>-|16|TRBJ1-1|-|TRBV9
TGTGCCAGCAGCTCGGGACAACCGGGCAGATACACTGAAGCTTTCTTT
CASSSGQPGRYTEAFF
>-|13|TRBJ2-7|TRBD1|TRBV29-1
TGCAGCGTTGTCAGGGGGTCCTCCTACGAGCAGTACTTC
CSVVRGSSYEQYF
>-|14|TRBJ2-7|-|TRBV6-5
TGTGCCAGCAGTTACTCAAAGGGGCCCGTCGAGCAGTACTTC
CASSYSKGPVEQYF
>once|14|TRBJ2-2|-|TRBV5-1
TGCGCCAGCAGCTCGAAGATGGGCACCGGGGAGCTGTTTTTT
CASSSKMGTGELFF
>-|14|TRBJ1-1|-|TRBV6-1
TGTGCCATCGAATGGAGGGGCATGAACACTGAAGCTTTCTTT
CAIEWRGMNTEAFF
>-|13|TRBJ1-2|-|TRBV30
TGTGCCTGGAGTGGACGGGCAGCCTATGGCTACACCTTC
CAWSGRAAYGYTF
>-|12|TRBJ2-5|-|TRBV7-2
TGTGCCAGCAGCGATCTATGGGAGACCCAGTACTTC
CASSDLWETQYF
>-|16|TRBJ2-3|TRBD2|TRBV2
TGTGCCAGCAGTGCCCTAGCGGGGGGGCGAACAGATACGCAGTATTTT
CASSALAGGRTDTQYF
>-|10|TRBJ2-1|-|TRBV2
TGTGCCAGCAGTCTCAATGAGCAGTTCTTC
CASSLNEQFF
>-|19|TRBJ1-5|TRBD1|TRBV28
TGTGCCAGCAGCAAAGTACAAATGTCCGGGACAGGGATAAATCAGCCCCAGCATTTT
CASSKVQMSGTGINQPQHF
>-|13|TRBJ2-5|-|TRBV7-6
TGTGCCAGCAGCTTATATCCGGGGGAGACCCAGTACTTC
CASSLYPGETQYF
>-|12|TRBJ2-5|-|TRBV6-5
TGTGCCACCACAGGTGGCCAAGAGACCCAGTACTTC
CATTGGQETQYF
>-|11|TRBJ1-2|-|TRBV15
TGTGCCACCAGCAGAGATCAGAGCTACACCTTC
CATSRDQSYTF
>-|14|TRBJ1-1|-|TRBV15
TGTGCCACCAGCATCCGTAAGGTCGTTTCGGGGGCTTTCTTT
CATSIRKVVSGAFF
>-|16|TRBJ1-1|-|TRBV4-1
TGCGCCAGCAGCCAAGGTAAAGGGGGTGTCAGGACTGAAGCTTTCTTT
CASSQGKGGVRTEAFF
>few|16|TRBJ2-5|TRBD2|TRBV5-5
TGTGCCAGCAGCTTGGATTTAGCGGGGGGGCGTGAGACCCAGTACTTC
CASSLDLAGGRETQYF
>-|13|TRBJ2-1|-|TRBV19
TGTGCCAGTAGCTGGGCTGGGGACAATGAGCAGTTCTTC
CASSWAGDNEQFF
>medium-sized|12|TRBJ2-3|-|TRBV30
TGTGCCTGCAGGGGAAACACAGATACGCAGTATTTT
CACRGNTDTQYF
>once|15|TRBJ2-1|TRBD2|TRBV6-5
TGTGCCAGCAGTGTATCTAGCGGGGGGGCCAATGAGCAGTTCTTC
CASSVSSGGANEQFF
>-|14|TRBJ1-1|-|TRBV28
TGTGCCAGCAGTTCCGGGAGGATGAACACTGAAGCTTTCTTT
CASSSGRMNTEAFF
>-|17|TRBJ2-6|TRBD1|TRBV9
TGTGCCAGCAGCGGGTGGACAGGCCGATCTGGGGCCAACGTCCTGACTTTC
CASSGWTGRSGANVLTF
>-|13|TRBJ1-1|-|TRBV28
TGTGCCAGCAGTCCATGGAGGAACACTGAAGCTTTCTTT
CASSPWRNTEAFF
>once|15|TRBJ2-2|TRBD2|TRBV10-3
TGTGCCATCAAGGCTAGCGGGGGAGACACCGGGGAGCTGTTTTTT
CAIKASGGDTGELFF
>-|12|TRBJ2-7|-|TRBV25-1
TGTGCCAGCAGTGTCAACTCCTACGAGCAGTACTTC
CASSVNSYEQYF
>-|15|TRBJ2-7|TRBD1|TRBV7-6
TGTGCCAGCAGCTTAGGACAGGGGGGGCCCTACGAGCAGTACTTC
CASSLGQGGPYEQYF
>-|15|TRBJ1-5|-|TRBV4-1
TGCGCCAGCAGACCCGGGACGGGGAGCGATCAGCCCCAGCATTTT
CASRPGTGSDQPQHF
>few|15|TRBJ1-2|-|TRBV4-3
TGCGCCAGCAGCCAAGACCTCCGGGGGGTCTATGGCTACACCTTC
CASSQDLRGVYGYTF
>-|13|TRBJ1-2|TRBD1|TRBV29-1
TGCAGCGTTGTGGGACAGGGGGCGGATGGCTACACCTTC
CSVVGQGADGYTF
>-|14|TRBJ2-7|-|TRBV4-3
TGCGCCAGCAGCCCTTACGGGGGGCCGGACGAGCAGTACTTC
CASSPYGGPDEQYF
>-|15|TRBJ2-7|TRBD2|TRBV7-2
TGTGCCAGCAGCCCCCTAGCGGGGAAGGGGTACGAGCAGTACTTC
CASSPLAGKGYEQYF
>-|15|TRBJ2-5|TRBD2|TRBV29-1
TGCAGCGTTACCCGCGGGGGGGACCTCAGAGAGACCCAGTACTTC
CSVTRGGDLRETQYF
>once|15|TRBJ2-7|TRBD2|TRBV6-6
TGTGCCAGCAGTTATTCGGCGGGGGGATACTACGAGCAGTACTTC
CASSYSAGGYYEQYF